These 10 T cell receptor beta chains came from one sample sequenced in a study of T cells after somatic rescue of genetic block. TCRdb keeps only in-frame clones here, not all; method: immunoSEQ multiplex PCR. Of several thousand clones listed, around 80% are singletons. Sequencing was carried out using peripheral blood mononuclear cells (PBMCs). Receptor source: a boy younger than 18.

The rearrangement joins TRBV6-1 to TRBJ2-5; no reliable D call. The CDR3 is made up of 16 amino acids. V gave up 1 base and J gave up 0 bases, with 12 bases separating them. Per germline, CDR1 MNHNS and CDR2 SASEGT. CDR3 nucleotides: TGTGCCAGCAGTGAAGGATTATCAACGAACCAAGAGACCCAGTACTTC. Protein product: CASSEGLSTNQETQYF.

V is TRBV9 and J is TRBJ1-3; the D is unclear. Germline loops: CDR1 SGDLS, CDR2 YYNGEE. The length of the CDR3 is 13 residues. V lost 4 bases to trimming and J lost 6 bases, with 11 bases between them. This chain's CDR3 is CASSLGIANTIYF. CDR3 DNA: TGTGCCAGCAGCCTAGGAATCGCAAACACCATATATTTT.

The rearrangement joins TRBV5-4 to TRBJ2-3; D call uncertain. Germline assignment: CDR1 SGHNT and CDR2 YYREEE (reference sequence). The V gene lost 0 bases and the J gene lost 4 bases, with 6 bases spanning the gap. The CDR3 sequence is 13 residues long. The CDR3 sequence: CASSLGSADTQYF. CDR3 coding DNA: TGTGCCAGCAGCTTGGGGTCGGCAGATACGCAGTATTTT.

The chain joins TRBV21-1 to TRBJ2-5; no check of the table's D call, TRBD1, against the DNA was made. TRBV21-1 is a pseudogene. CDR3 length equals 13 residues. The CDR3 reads CASSKWATETQYF. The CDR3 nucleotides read TGTGCCAGCAGCAAATGGGCCACAGAGACCCAGTACTTC.

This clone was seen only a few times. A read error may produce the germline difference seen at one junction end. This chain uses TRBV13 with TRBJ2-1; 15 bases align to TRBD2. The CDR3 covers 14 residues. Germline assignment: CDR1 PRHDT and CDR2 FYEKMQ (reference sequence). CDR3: CASSLGLAGGEKFF. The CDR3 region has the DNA TGTGCCAGCAGCCTGGGACTAGCGGGGGGTGAGAAGTTCTTC.

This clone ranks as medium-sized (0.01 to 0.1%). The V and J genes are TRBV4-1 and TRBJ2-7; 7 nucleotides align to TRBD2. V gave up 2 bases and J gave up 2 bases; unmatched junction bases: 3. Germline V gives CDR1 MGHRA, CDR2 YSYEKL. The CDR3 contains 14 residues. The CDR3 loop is CASSQPGGTYEQYF. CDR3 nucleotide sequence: TGCGCCAGCAGCCAACCGGGAGGTACCTACGAGCAGTACTTC.

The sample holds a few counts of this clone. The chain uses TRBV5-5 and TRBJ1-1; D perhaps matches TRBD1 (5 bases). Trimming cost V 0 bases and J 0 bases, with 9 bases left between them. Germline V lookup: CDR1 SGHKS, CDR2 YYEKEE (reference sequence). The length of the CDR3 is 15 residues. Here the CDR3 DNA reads TGTGCCAGCAGCTTGGGACAGATCATGAACACTGAAGCTTTCTTT. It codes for CASSLGQIMNTEAFF.

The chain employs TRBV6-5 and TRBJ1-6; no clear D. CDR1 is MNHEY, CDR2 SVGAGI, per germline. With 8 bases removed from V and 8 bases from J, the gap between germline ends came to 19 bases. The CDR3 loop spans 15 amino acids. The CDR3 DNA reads TGTGCCAGCTCCCAATCCCCGGAGGTGGATTCACCCCTCCACTTT. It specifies CASSQSPEVDSPLHF.

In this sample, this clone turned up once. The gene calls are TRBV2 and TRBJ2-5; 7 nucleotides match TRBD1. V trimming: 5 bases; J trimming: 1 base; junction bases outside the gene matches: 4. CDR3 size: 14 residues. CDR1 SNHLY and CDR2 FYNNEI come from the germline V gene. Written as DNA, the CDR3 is TGTGCCAGCAGTAAAGGGACAGCCCAAGAGACCCAGTACTTC. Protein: CASSKGTAQETQYF.

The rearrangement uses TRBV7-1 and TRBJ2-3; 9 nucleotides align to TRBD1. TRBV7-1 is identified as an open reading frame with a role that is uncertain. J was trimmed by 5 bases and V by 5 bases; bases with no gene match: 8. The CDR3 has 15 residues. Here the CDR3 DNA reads TGTGCCAGCAGCCAGGGACAGGGACTGGTAGATACGCAGTATTTT. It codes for CASSQGQGLVDTQYF.